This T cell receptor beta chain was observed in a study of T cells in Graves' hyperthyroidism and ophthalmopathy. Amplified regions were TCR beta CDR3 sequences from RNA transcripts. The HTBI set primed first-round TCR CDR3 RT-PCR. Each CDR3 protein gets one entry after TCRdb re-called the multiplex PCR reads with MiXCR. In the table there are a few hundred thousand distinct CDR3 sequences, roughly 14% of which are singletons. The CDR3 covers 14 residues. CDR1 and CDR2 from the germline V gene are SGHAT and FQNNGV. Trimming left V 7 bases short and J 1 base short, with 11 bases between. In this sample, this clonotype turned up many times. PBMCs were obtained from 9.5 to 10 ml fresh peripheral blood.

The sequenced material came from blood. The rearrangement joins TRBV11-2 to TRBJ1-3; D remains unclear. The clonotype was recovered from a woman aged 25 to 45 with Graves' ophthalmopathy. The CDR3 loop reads CASTQLGSGNTIYF. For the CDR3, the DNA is TGTGCCAGCACCCAGCTAGGGTCTGGAAACACCATATATTTT.